This T cell receptor (beta chain) originates from a study of blood T cell repertoires in COVID-19. Overall study: T cells, B-cell-depleted T cells, or PBMCs provided the cDNA or gDNA that served as material.

Authors' data handling: Using reference gene primer amplification, nucleated cell counts were estimated. This table comes from immunoSEQ multiplex PCR, and its TCRdb copy is limited to in-frame clones, with some not included. The DNA gave D and trimming, while V, J and clone size come from that table. Of 250,000 to 300,000 clones detected, 70% to 90% appear once; the ten largest clones hold around 0.92%. Across about two dozen US areas, participants ranged in age from roughly 18 to 95 years. In assigning cohorts, the study relied on participant-reported clinical history. The receptor's source is a woman in her twenties or thirties who had recovered from COVID-19. The sequenced material came from PBMCs or T cells enriched from blood (not recorded which).

In DNA, the CDR3 is TGTGCCAGCAGCCCGCCGGGGTACTACAATGAGCAGTTCTTC. It encodes CASSPPGYYNEQFF. The chain employs TRBV9 and TRBJ2-1; a weak D match, TRBD2 (5 bases). Trimming cost V 4 bases and J 3 bases, with 11 bases left between them. The germline V gene has CDR1 SGDLS and CDR2 YYNGEE. The CDR3 runs to 14 residues.